These T cell receptor beta chains were read from a single sample in a study of cytomegalovirus exposure and HLA in healthy donors. Only in-frame clones appear in the TCRdb table, and some are missing; sequencing was by immunoSEQ multiplex PCR. Among around 100,000 clones listed, more than 75% were seen once. Material for sequencing was PBMCs. Source of these receptors: a woman between 18 and 29 years old in good health and CMV-seropositive. Each CDR3 is given with its conserved first and last residue. A D gene is named only where the DNA matches it firmly. A row's size may be missing; if present it is once, few, many or a size class.

CDR3 length	V gene	J gene	clone size	D gene	CDR3 DNA	CDR3 protein
16	TRBV2	TRBJ2-7	few	.	TGTGCCAGCAGCGAAGGGGTGGGGACTCGGACCTACGAGCAGTACTTC	CASSEGVGTRTYEQYF
11	TRBV7-9	TRBJ2-7	.	TRBD2	TGTGTCCTAGGGACTAGCGGTGAGCAGTACTTC	CVLGTSGEQYF
13	TRBV25-1	TRBJ2-1	once	TRBD1	TGTGCCTCGTCAGGGGGCCTCAACAATGAGCAGTTCTTC	CASSGGLNNEQFF
12	TRBV29-1	TRBJ1-2	.	.	TGCAGCGCTCAGAGGTCTAACTATGGCTACACCTTC	CSAQRSNYGYTF
15	TRBV28	TRBJ1-4	few	.	TGTGCCAGCAGTTTAGGAAACAGGGAGATGGAAAAACTGTTTTTT	CASSLGNREMEKLFF
14	TRBV11-2	TRBJ1-2	.	.	TGTGCCAGCAGCGCTTGGGCAGGGATCTATGGCTACACCTTC	CASSAWAGIYGYTF
15	TRBV15	TRBJ2-3	.	TRBD1	TGTGCCACCAGCAGCCCCGGGACAGTCACAGATACGCAGTATTTT	CATSSPGTVTDTQYF
18	TRBV21-1	TRBJ2-7	.	.	TGTGCCAGCAGCATTGGTTGGCCGGGACTAGAGGGCTCCTACGAGCAGTACTTC	CASSIGWPGLEGSYEQYF
16	TRBV7-9	TRBJ2-1	.	TRBD2	TGTGCCAGCAGCTCGAATCTAGCGGGAGGCCAAAATGAGCAGTTCTTC	CASSSNLAGGQNEQFF
14	TRBV9	TRBJ1-1	.	.	TGTGCCAGCAGCGAGGGCAGGGGAAAGACTGAAGCTTTCTTT	CASSEGRGKTEAFF
18	TRBV4-1	TRBJ2-7	.	.	TGCGCCAGCAGCCCTAATCTTCCGGGCGCAGGGGAGATACGCGAGCAGTACTTC	CASSPNLPGAGEIREQYF
14	TRBV7-6	TRBJ2-1	.	TRBD2	TGTGCCAGCAGCAAGAAGACTAGCGCCTATGAGCAGTTCTTC	CASSKKTSAYEQFF
14	TRBV27	TRBJ2-3	few	TRBD1	TGTGCCAGCAGTCTAACTCGACAGGGGGATACGCAGTATTTT	CASSLTRQGDTQYF
13	TRBV9	TRBJ1-2	.	.	TGTGCCAGCAGCGTCTTAGGGGGCTATGGCTACACCTTC	CASSVLGGYGYTF
13	TRBV27	TRBJ1-1	.	TRBD1	TGTGCCAGCGCACCCCGCGGAGGGGGCGAAGCTTTCTTT	CASAPRGGGEAFF
11	TRBV29-1	TRBJ2-7	.	.	TGCAGCGTTGTAGCGGTCTACGAGCAGTACTTC	CSVVAVYEQYF
14	TRBV6-5	TRBJ2-5	.	.	TGTGCCAGCAGTTACTCTCGGGGGACGGGGACCCAGTACTTC	CASSYSRGTGTQYF
14	TRBV19	TRBJ1-4	.	TRBD1	TGTGCCAGTAACGACAGGGGGTCGGGAGAAAAACTGTTTTTT	CASNDRGSGEKLFF
13	TRBV4-1	TRBJ1-2	.	.	TGCGCCAGCAGCCAACGGGGGGCCTTTGGCTACACCTTC	CASSQRGAFGYTF
15	TRBV25-1	TRBJ2-7	few	TRBD2	TGTGCCAGCAGCGGGACTAGCGGGAGGTACTACGAGCAGTACTTC	CASSGTSGRYYEQYF
16	TRBV28	TRBJ2-1	.	TRBD1	TGTGCCAGCAGTTTGACAGGGGTTATAATTAGGAATGAGCAGTTCTTC	CASSLTGVIIRNEQFF
21	TRBV18	TRBJ2-6	once	TRBD1	TGTGCCAGCTCCTTTCGGGCCTCGGACAGGGCGACTCTTTCTGGGGCCAACGTCCTGACTTTC	CASSFRASDRATLSGANVLTF